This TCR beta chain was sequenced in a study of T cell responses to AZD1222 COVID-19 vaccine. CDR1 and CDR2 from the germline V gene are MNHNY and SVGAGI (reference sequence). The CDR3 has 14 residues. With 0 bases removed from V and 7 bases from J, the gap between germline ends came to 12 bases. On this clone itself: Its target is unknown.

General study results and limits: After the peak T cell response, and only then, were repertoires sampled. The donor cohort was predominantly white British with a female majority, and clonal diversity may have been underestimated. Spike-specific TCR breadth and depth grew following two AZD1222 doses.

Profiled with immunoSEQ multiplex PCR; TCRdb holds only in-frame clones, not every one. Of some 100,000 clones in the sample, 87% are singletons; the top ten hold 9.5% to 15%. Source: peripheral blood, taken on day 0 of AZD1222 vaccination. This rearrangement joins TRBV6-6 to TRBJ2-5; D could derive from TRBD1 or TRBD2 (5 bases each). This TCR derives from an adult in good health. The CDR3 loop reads CASSYSIRDGTQYF. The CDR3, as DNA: TGTGCCAGCAGTTACTCGATTCGGGACGGGACCCAGTACTTC.